These T cell receptor beta chains were read from a single sample in a study of blood T cell repertoires in COVID-19. The repertoire was sequenced with immunoSEQ multiplex PCR; TCRdb's copy has only in-frame clones and lacks some. There are over 200,000 clones in the sample; approximately 85% occur only once, and 1.9% lies in the top ten. Material for sequencing was PBMCs or T cells enriched from blood (not recorded which). The receptor source for this set is a woman aged 50 to 60 who had recovered from COVID-19. Both conserved end residues are part of each CDR3. The D gene is left open where the match is weak. The size entry is marked missing in some rows and otherwise reads once, few, many or a size class.

abundance	j_gene	v_gene	d_gene	CDR3nt	CDR3aa
-	TRBJ1-4	TRBV11-2	-	TGTGCGTTCAGGGAAGGGAATGAAAAACTGTTTTTT	CAFREGNEKLFF
-	TRBJ1-1	TRBV7-6	TRBD1	TGTGCCAGCAGCTCCCGACGACAGGGGACGAACACTGAAGCTTTCTTT	CASSSRRQGTNTEAFF
many	TRBJ2-7	TRBV6-5	-	TGTGCCCACCGGGTCGGGGGAGAGCAGTACTTC	CAHRVGGEQYF
few	TRBJ2-1	TRBV7-8	-	TGTGCCAGCAGCTTATACTCACAGAGTTCCCCCACAGATGAGCAGTTCTTC	CASSLYSQSSPTDEQFF
-	TRBJ1-2	TRBV4-1	TRBD1	TGCGCCAGCAGCCAAGATGGACAGGCTAACTATGGCTACACCTTC	CASSQDGQANYGYTF
few	TRBJ2-2	TRBV19	-	TGTGCCAGTAGCCTCAGAAGATTGAACACCGGGGAGCTGTTTTTT	CASSLRRLNTGELFF
-	TRBJ2-7	TRBV28	TRBD2	TGTGCCATCACGGGACTAGCGAATGAGCAGTACTTC	CAITGLANEQYF
-	TRBJ2-7	TRBV28	TRBD1	TGTGCCAGCAGTGGGGGCAGGGGGTACGAGCAGTACTTC	CASSGGRGYEQYF
once	TRBJ1-4	TRBV2	-	TGTGCCAGCAGTGAAGCAAGATCAAAGGGAGGGGGTGAAAAACTGTTTTTT	CASSEARSKGGGEKLFF
-	TRBJ1-2	TRBV18	-	TGTGCCAGCTCACCCCTAGACGGTAACTATGGCTACACCTTC	CASSPLDGNYGYTF
-	TRBJ2-2	TRBV7-8	TRBD2	TGTGCCAGCAGCCTGGGGAGGGGTGACACCGGGGAGCTGTTTTTT	CASSLGRGDTGELFF
-	TRBJ2-7	TRBV5-1	TRBD1	TGCGCCAGCAGCCCGCGGACAGGGGTTGGCGAGCAGTACTTC	CASSPRTGVGEQYF
-	TRBJ1-6	TRBV7-8	TRBD1	TGTGCCAGCAGCTTAGGACAGGGTCGCGATTCACCCCTCCACTTT	CASSLGQGRDSPLHF
-	TRBJ2-2	TRBV5-4	-	TGTGCCAGCAGCTTGGATGGCAGGGCGGTCGGGGAGCTGTTTTTT	CASSLDGRAVGELFF
-	TRBJ1-6	TRBV5-1	-	TGCGCCAGCAGCTTGGATGACCCGCGGGCTAATTCACCCCTCCACTTT	CASSLDDPRANSPLHF
-	TRBJ2-1	TRBV18	-	TGTGCCAGCTCACCACCGGAGGGGAGCTCCTACAATGAGCAGTTCTTC	CASSPPEGSSYNEQFF
-	TRBJ2-1	TRBV9	TRBD1	TGTGCCAGCAGCTCCCGGTCGGGACAGGGGGGCAATGAGCAGTTCTTC	CASSSRSGQGGNEQFF
-	TRBJ1-5	TRBV3-1/TRBV3-2	-	TGTGCCAGCAGCTACGCGAATCAGCCCCAGCATTTT	CASSYANQPQHF
-	TRBJ1-5	TRBV2	-	TGTGCCAGCAGTGCCCCAGAAGAAGTCAATCAGCCCCAGCATTTT	CASSAPEEVNQPQHF
few	TRBJ1-4	TRBV28	-	TGTGCCAGCACGCGGGAGGGACGGAAAAATGAAAAACTGTTTTTT	CASTREGRKNEKLFF
few	TRBJ2-1	TRBV7-3	TRBD2	TGTGCCAGCAGCTCACAGGGACTAGCGGACTACAATGAGCAGTTCTTC	CASSSQGLADYNEQFF
-	TRBJ1-5	TRBV19	TRBD1	TGTGCCAGTAGTACTACCGGAGGGACAGGGCATCAGCCCCAGCATTTT	CASSTTGGTGHQPQHF
-	TRBJ2-3	TRBV28	-	TGTGCCAGCAGTTTATGGGAGGGACAGAACACAGATACGCAGTATTTT	CASSLWEGQNTDTQYF
-	TRBJ1-1	TRBV4-1	TRBD1	TGCGCCAGCAGCCTTAGATCCGGGTCACCGGGACAGGGGTATGGAACTGAAGCTTTCTTT	CASSLRSGSPGQGYGTEAFF
-	TRBJ1-2	TRBV18	-	TGTGCCAGCTCACCACCACAGGTGAACTATGGCTACACCTTC	CASSPPQVNYGYTF
-	TRBJ2-7	TRBV11-3	TRBD1	TGTGCCAGCAGACGGACAGGGGGCAACGAGCAGTACTTC	CASRRTGGNEQYF
-	TRBJ2-1	TRBV29-1	TRBD1	TGCAGCGTCGGGGACAGGGTGAACAATGAGCAGTTCTTC	CSVGDRVNNEQFF
-	TRBJ2-1	TRBV7-9	TRBD2	TGTGCCAGCACCGAAACTAGCGGCAGGTACAATGAGCAGTTCTTC	CASTETSGRYNEQFF
-	TRBJ2-7	TRBV5-1	-	TGCGCCAGCAGCTTGTTAAGTGGACAAAGAGGACAGAGTTCCTACGAGCAGTACTTC	CASSLLSGQRGQSSYEQYF
once	TRBJ2-2	TRBV9	-	TGTGCCAGCACAGGGCTAAACACCGGGGAGCTGTTTTTT	CASTGLNTGELFF
-	TRBJ2-7	TRBV11-3	-	TGTGCCAGCAGCCCCGGGGGAGGTCCCTACGAGCAGTACTTC	CASSPGGGPYEQYF
-	TRBJ1-2	TRBV18	-	TGTGCCAGCTCACCTTTCCTGGGAGTGTGGGATGGCTACACCTTC	CASSPFLGVWDGYTF
-	TRBJ2-3	TRBV12-3/TRBV12-4	TRBD1	TGTGCCAGCACCCGGACAGGCCCAGATACGCAGTATTTT	CASTRTGPDTQYF
-	TRBJ2-3	TRBV6-5	TRBD1	TGTGCCAGCAGACGGGGACAGGGGATAGATACGCAGTATTTT	CASRRGQGIDTQYF
-	TRBJ1-2	TRBV11-1	-	TGTGCCAGCAGCTTAGCTGGGACACCAGCTAGGAACTATGGCTACACCTTC	CASSLAGTPARNYGYTF
-	TRBJ2-7	TRBV27	TRBD2	TGTGCCAGCAGGACCCGGGCTAGCGGGACCTACGAGCAGTACTTC	CASRTRASGTYEQYF
-	TRBJ2-1	TRBV10-1	TRBD1	TGCGCCAGCAGTGAGTTTAGACAGGGGGCGCTGAGTGTTTGGGAGCAGTTCTTC	CASSEFRQGALSVWEQFF
-	TRBJ2-1	TRBV15	-	TGTGCCACCAGCAGGCGAAGACAGGCCGGCGATGAGCAGTTCTTC	CATSRRRQAGDEQFF
once	TRBJ2-1	TRBV18	TRBD2	TGTGCCAGCTCACCCGGACTAGCGGGAGTTTCCTACAATGAGCAGTTCTTC	CASSPGLAGVSYNEQFF
-	TRBJ2-7	TRBV6-5	-	TGTGCCAGCAGTTACTCGATCGGGGATAGCTCCTACGAGCAGTACTTC	CASSYSIGDSSYEQYF
-	TRBJ2-1	TRBV23-1	TRBD1	TGCGCCAGCAGTCAGTGGAGGACAGGGTCCCACAATGAGCAGTTCTTC	CASSQWRTGSHNEQFF
-	TRBJ2-1	TRBV5-1	TRBD1	TGCGCCAGCAGCTTGGAGGGGGCGCCCCACAATGAGCAGTTCTTC	CASSLEGAPHNEQFF
-	TRBJ1-6	TRBV28	-	TGTGCCAGCTGGGAGGGGTTTTATAATTCACCCCTCCACTTT	CASWEGFYNSPLHF
-	TRBJ2-7	TRBV3-1/TRBV3-2	-	TGTGCCAGCAGCCGTTCTTGGACAATAAGCTCCTACGAGCAGTACTTC	CASSRSWTISSYEQYF
-	TRBJ2-1	TRBV11-2	-	TGTGCCAGCAGCTTAGATCGGGACACCGAGCAGTTCTTC	CASSLDRDTEQFF
-	TRBJ1-2	TRBV11-3	TRBD1	TGTGCCAGCAGCTTCGGACAGGGACATGGCTACACCTTC	CASSFGQGHGYTF
-	TRBJ1-1	TRBV9	-	TGTGCCAGCAGCGTAAACAGGGAAAGCACTGAAGCTTTCTTT	CASSVNRESTEAFF
-	TRBJ2-1	TRBV28	-	TGTGCCAGCAGTTTTAGGACGGAGGGGGGAGGGGATGAGCAGTTCTTC	CASSFRTEGGGDEQFF
-	TRBJ1-3	TRBV11-2	-	TGTGCCAGCAGCTTAGATCACGGGACACACGGAATCGGAAACACCATATATTTT	CASSLDHGTHGIGNTIYF